These T cell receptor beta chains were read from a single sample in a study of CD8+ T cells in alopecia areata. Using immunoSEQ multiplex PCR, the repertoire was profiled, and TCRdb retains in-frame clones only, with some absent. The repertoire has over 95,000 clones, around 60% of them found once; the top ten carry roughly a sixth. Specimen: CD8+ T cells sorted from blood, collected at week 4, from a patient treated with tofacitinib. Receptor source: a human donor with alopecia areata. Each CDR3 is given with its conserved first and last residue. Fields, in order: clone size, D gene, J gene, V gene, CDR3 DNA, CDR3 protein. A D gene is named only where the DNA matches it firmly. Size values are once, few and many counts, or a class for expanded clones, and some rows have none.

many,TRBD1,TRBJ1-1,TRBV23-1,TGCGCCAGCAGCCAAGAATTTGGGGACAGGGGTTATGAAGCTTTCTTT,CASSQEFGDRGYEAFF
few,NA,TRBJ1-6,TRBV19,TGTGCCAGTAGTATCCCCCGACGGACCGACGATTCACCCCTCCACTTT,CASSIPRRTDDSPLHF
few,TRBD1,TRBJ1-1,TRBV30,TGTGCCTGGAGCACCGGGACAGGGAGCACTGAAGCTTTCTTT,CAWSTGTGSTEAFF
NA,NA,TRBJ1-2,TRBV7-2,TGTGCCAGCAGCCTTTCGTTACAGCTCTTAGACTATGGCTACACCTTC,CASSLSLQLLDYGYTF
NA,NA,TRBJ2-2,TRBV4-1,TGCGCCAGCAGCCAATTGGAGCGGAGCACCGGGGAGCTGTTTTTT,CASSQLERSTGELFF
few,TRBD2,TRBJ2-5,TRBV25-1,TGTGCCAGCAGTGAAGGGCTAGCGGGAACAGAGACCCAGTACTTC,CASSEGLAGTETQYF
NA,TRBD1,TRBJ2-1,TRBV13,TGTGCCAGCAGCGACGGGACAGTCCTTTACAATGAGCAGTTCTTC,CASSDGTVLYNEQFF
NA,NA,TRBJ2-5,TRBV5-1,TGCGCCAGCAGCTTGGAAGGCAACGAAGAGACCCAGTACTTC,CASSLEGNEETQYF
NA,NA,TRBJ2-7,TRBV27,TGTGCCAGCAGTTTAGAGCGGCGGGACCCCTACGAGCAGTACTTC,CASSLERRDPYEQYF
NA,TRBD1,TRBJ2-2,TRBV7-2,TGTGCTGGGCGACAGGGGAGTCCAACCGGGGAGCTGTTTTTT,CAGRQGSPTGELFF
NA,NA,TRBJ2-3,TRBV7-9,TGTGCCAGCAGCTTACTAACAGATACGCAGTATTTT,CASSLLTDTQYF
NA,NA,TRBJ1-5,TRBV19,TGTGCCAGTACTCTCGGCAATCAGCCCCAGCATTTT,CASTLGNQPQHF
NA,NA,TRBJ2-2,TRBV7-2,TGTGCCAGCAGCTTAGTCAGTCTAGCGAGCACCGGGGAGCTGTTTTTT,CASSLVSLASTGELFF
few,NA,TRBJ1-4,TRBV18,TGTGCCAGCTCACCGCAGGGGCGGGACGAAAAACTGTTTTTT,CASSPQGRDEKLFF
NA,NA,TRBJ1-6,TRBV10-3,TGTGCCATCAGTGAGTCGGGTGGCAGGGATTATAATTCACCCCTCCACTTT,CAISESGGRDYNSPLHF
once,NA,TRBJ1-5,TRBV9,TGTGCCAGCAGCGGAGCAGCGGGACAGCCCCAGCATTTT,CASSGAAGQPQHF
NA,NA,TRBJ1-1,TRBV27,TGTGCCAGCAGTTTAAATGGGGAAGAAGCTTTCTTT,CASSLNGEEAFF
NA,NA,TRBJ2-7,TRBV5-1,TGCGCCAGCAGCTTAGGGACGACGTTGGCCTACGAGCAGTACTTC,CASSLGTTLAYEQYF
NA,NA,TRBJ2-7,TRBV14,TGTGCCAGCAGCCAAGGGGCCGGCGCCGGGGACGAGCAGTACTTC,CASSQGAGAGDEQYF
few,NA,TRBJ2-3,TRBV6-5,TGTGCCAGCGCCCCGAGCCAGGGGAATAGAGATACGCAGTATTTT,CASAPSQGNRDTQYF
once,NA,TRBJ2-5,TRBV4-3,TGCGCCAGCAGCCAAGATTTTTGGGGATTTGAGGAGACCCAGTACTTC,CASSQDFWGFEETQYF
NA,NA,TRBJ2-7,TRBV29-1,TGCAGCGTTGTAAGTGGCAGCTCCTACGAGCAGTACTTC,CSVVSGSSYEQYF
NA,TRBD1,TRBJ1-4,TRBV27,TGTGCCAGCAGTTTGATTCCCGGACAGGGAGATGAAAAACTGTTTTTT,CASSLIPGQGDEKLFF
NA,NA,TRBJ2-4,TRBV7-9,TGTGCCAGCAGCTTAGTAGGAGAAGGGGTCGACATTCAGTACTTC,CASSLVGEGVDIQYF
NA,NA,TRBJ2-2,TRBV28,TGTGCCAGCGGGCTAGAGCTGTTTTTT,CASGLELFF
NA,TRBD1,TRBJ1-1,TRBV27,TGTGCCAGCAGACCGGGACAGGTTTGGGCTGAAGCTTTCTTT,CASRPGQVWAEAFF